The clone carrying this TCR beta chain was recorded many times. TCRdb re-derived calls from the RT-PCR reads in MiXCR, one entry per CDR3 protein. This sample has hundreds of thousands of distinct CDR3 sequences, with around 8% found just once. The sample belongs to a study of response to subunit inactivated influenza vaccine. Germline V lookup: CDR1 SNHLY, CDR2 FYNNEI. The V and J ends lost 4 bases and 2 bases respectively, with 17 bases between them. The CDR3 has 16 amino acids. The sample in question was PBMCs from blood, obtained less than 30 months after vaccination. The V gene is TRBV2, the J gene TRBJ2-5; maybe TRBD2 (6 bases). The source is a man between 50 and 75 years old who received an inactivated influenza vaccine. CDR3 sequence reads: CASSGGGVRAQETQYF. For the CDR3, the DNA is TGTGCCAGCAGTGGGGGCGGGGTGAGGGCGCAAGAGACCCAGTACTTC. Looking up the rest from reference TRBV2 and TRBJ2-5 gives the full variable domain: EPEVTQTPSHQVTQMGQEVILRCVPISNHLYFYWYRQILGQKVEFLVSFYNNEISEKSEIFDDQFSVERPDGSNFTLKIRSTKLEDSAMYFCASSGGGVRAQETQYFGPGTRLLVL.